The TCR beta chain described here comes from a study of shared clonotypes between healthy human individuals. Study information: The plates for each donor numbered three CD4 naive, three CD4 memory, two CD8 naive and one CD8 memory.

In germline, CDR1 is LNHDA, CDR2 SQIVND (reference sequence). There are 12 residues in the CDR3. Between the trimmed V and J ends, which lost 8 bases and 5 bases, there was a span of 12 bases. Clones were sequenced by immunoSEQ multiplex PCR, and TCRdb holds only the in-frame ones, with some missing. The sample lists roughly 1.5 million clones; approximately 98% were seen once. This receptor was taken from a young man in good health. Input material: naive CD4+ T cells sorted from blood. Subset in this sample: CD45RA+ positively selected. This chain joins TRBV19 and TRBJ2-5; D not resolved. The CDR3 loop is CASSNTLETQYF. DNA for the CDR3: TGTGCCAGTTCCAACACGTTGGAGACCCAGTACTTC.